The 8 T cell receptor beta chains below come from one sample, sequenced in a study of Graves' ophthalmopathy and Graves' hyperthyroidism. Using RNA transcripts, the TCR beta CDR3 regions were amplified. A first-round RT-PCR used HTBI primers, followed by a second-round multiplex PCR. TCRdb reprocessed the multiplex PCR reads with MiXCR, giving one entry per CDR3 protein. The table has over a million distinct CDR3 sequences, about 36% seen once; the top ten hold around 10%. Sequenced material: peripheral blood or thyroid tissue (not recorded which). These receptors were taken from an adult man with Graves' hyperthyroidism.

This chain uses TRBV12-3 or TRBV12-4 with TRBJ1-1, with D possibly matching TRBD1 (6 bases). The CDR3 extends over 13 amino acids. The V gene lost 8 bases and the J gene lost 11 bases, with 21 bases spanning the gap. This CDR3 is CASGEGGGRGAFF. CDR3 nucleotide sequence: TGTGCCAGCGGGGAGGGTGGGGGGCGCGGGGCTTTCTTT.

The chain combines TRBV29-1 with TRBJ2-2, with D tentatively TRBD1 (8 bases). The CDR3 length is 17 residues. Germline V gives CDR1 SQVTM, CDR2 ANQGSEA. With 4 bases removed from V and 5 bases from J, the gap between germline ends came to 23 bases. The CDR3 loop reads CSVVASGQGLWTGELFF. The CDR3 region has the DNA TGCAGCGTTGTAGCTAGCGGACAGGGTCTGTGGACCGGGGAGCTGTTTTTT.

J is TRBJ2-7 and V is TRBV4-2; 10 bases line up with TRBD1. The V gene end was trimmed by 7 bases and the J gene end by 5 bases; junction bases not matched to a gene: 8. The CDR3 runs to 14 residues. Per the germline V gene, CDR1 is LGHNA and CDR2 is YNFKEQ. CDR3 amino acids: CASNPTGGFHEQYF. The CDR3, as DNA: TGTGCCAGCAACCCGACAGGGGGCTTCCACGAGCAGTACTTC.

The J gene is TRBJ2-7, the V gene TRBV19; no definite D call. Trimming removed 5 bases at V and 6 bases at J, with 14 bases between. This CDR3 has 13 residues. CDR1 is LNHDA and CDR2 is SQIVND in the germline V gene (reference sequence). The CDR3 coding sequence is TGTGCCAGTAGTGCCACGACGGTAGGCGAGCAGTACTTC. Translation: CASSATTVGEQYF.

The DNA of the CDR3 is TGTGCCAGCAGTTTTGCAGGGGGCGTCCCCTACGAGCAGTACTTC. Protein: CASSFAGGVPYEQYF. This chain joins TRBV12-3 or TRBV12-4 and TRBJ2-7; 8 bases fit TRBD1. V was pared by 3 bases and J by 2 bases, with 6 bases of the junction left unmatched. There are 15 residues in the CDR3.

This chain links TRBV5-1 with TRBJ2-7, with 9 positions matching TRBD1. Germline V lookup: CDR1 SGHRS, CDR2 YFSETQ. V was clipped by 3 bases and J by 1 base; unmatched bases: 8. This CDR3 has 16 residues. CDR3 residues: CASSYGQGSVSYEQYF. The DNA of the CDR3 is TGCGCCAGCAGCTATGGACAGGGGTCCGTATCCTACGAGCAGTACTTC.

In its sample, this clonotype was seen many times. This chain uses TRBV7-9 with TRBJ1-3; no clear D gene. The V end lost 4 bases, the J end lost 0 bases, and 16 bases lay between the germline ends. The CDR3 sequence is 17 residues long. CDR1 is SEHNR and CDR2 is FQNEAQ in the germline V gene (reference sequence). The CDR3 DNA is TGTGCCAGCAGCTCAACCCGGTCGGCGAGCTCTGGAAACACCATATATTTT. Translating it yields CASSSTRSASSGNTIYF. Supplemented by reference TRBV7-9 and TRBJ1-3, the full variable domain reads DTGVSQNPRHKITKRGQNVTFRCDPISEHNRLYWYRQTLGQGPEFLTYFQNEAQLEKSRLLSDRFSAERPKGSFSTLEIQRTEQGDSAMYLCASSSTRSASSGNTIYFGEGSWLTVV.

This clonotype was counted only a few times. The chain uses TRBV9 and TRBJ2-2, with a possible D match to TRBD1 (6 bases). Trimming stripped 1 base from V and 6 bases from J, with 19 bases between. Germline CDR1 and CDR2: SGDLS and YYNGEE. There are 17 residues in the CDR3. CDR3 residues: CASSVTWGQGRAGELFF. The CDR3 nucleotides read TGTGCCAGCAGCGTAACCTGGGGGCAGGGCCGGGCCGGGGAGCTGTTTTTT.